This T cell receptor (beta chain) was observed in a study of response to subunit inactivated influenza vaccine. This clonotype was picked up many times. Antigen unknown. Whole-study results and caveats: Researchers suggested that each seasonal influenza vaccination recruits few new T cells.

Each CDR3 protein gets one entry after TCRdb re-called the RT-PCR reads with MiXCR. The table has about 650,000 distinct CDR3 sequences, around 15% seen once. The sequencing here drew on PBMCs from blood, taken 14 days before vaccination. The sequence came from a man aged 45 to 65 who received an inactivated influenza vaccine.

The CDR3 DNA is TGTGCCAGCAGGACAGGGGGCAGTTCACCCCTCCACTTT. Translation gives CASRTGGSSPLHF. The chain combines TRBV12-3 or TRBV12-4 with TRBJ1-6; 10 positions agree with TRBD1. CDR3 length: 13 residues. V dropped 6 bases and J dropped 9; count of bases not matched to a gene: 2.